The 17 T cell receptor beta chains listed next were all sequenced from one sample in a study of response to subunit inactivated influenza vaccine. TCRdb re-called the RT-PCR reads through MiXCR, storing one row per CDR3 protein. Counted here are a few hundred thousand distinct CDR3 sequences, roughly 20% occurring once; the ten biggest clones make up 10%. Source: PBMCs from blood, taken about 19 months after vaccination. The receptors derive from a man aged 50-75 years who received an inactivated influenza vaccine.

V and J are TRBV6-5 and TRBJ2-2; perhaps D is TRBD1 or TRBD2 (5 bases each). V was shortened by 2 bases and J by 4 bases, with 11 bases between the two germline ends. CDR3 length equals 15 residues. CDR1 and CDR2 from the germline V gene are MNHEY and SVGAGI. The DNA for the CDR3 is TGTGCCAGCAGTTACCGGCAGAGGGGCACCGGGGAGCTGTTTTTT. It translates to CASSYRQRGTGELFF.

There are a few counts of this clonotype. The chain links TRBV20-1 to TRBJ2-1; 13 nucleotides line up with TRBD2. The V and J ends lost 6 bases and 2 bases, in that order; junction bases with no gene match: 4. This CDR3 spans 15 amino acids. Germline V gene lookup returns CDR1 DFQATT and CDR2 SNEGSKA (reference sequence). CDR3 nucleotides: TGCAGTGCCATGGGACTAGCGGGGACCTACAATGAGCAGTTCTTC. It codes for CSAMGLAGTYNEQFF.

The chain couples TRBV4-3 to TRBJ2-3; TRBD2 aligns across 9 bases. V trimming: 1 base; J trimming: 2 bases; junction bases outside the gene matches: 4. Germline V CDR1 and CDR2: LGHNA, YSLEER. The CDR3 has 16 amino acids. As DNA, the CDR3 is TGCGCCAGCAGCCAAGGCCCTAGCGGGATCACAGATACGCAGTATTTT. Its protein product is CASSQGPSGITDTQYF.

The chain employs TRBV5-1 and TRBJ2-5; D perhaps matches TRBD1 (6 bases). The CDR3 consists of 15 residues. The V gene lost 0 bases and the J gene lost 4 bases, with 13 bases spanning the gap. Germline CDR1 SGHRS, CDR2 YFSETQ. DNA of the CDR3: TGCGCCAGCAGCTTGGGGGGACAAATCCGAGAGACCCAGTACTTC. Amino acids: CASSLGGQIRETQYF.

Here the CDR3 DNA reads TGCAGTGCTAGGCTCCGACCGGGCCCCCGGCGGGAAAAACTGTTTTTT. This codes for CSARLRPGPRREKLFF. The V and J genes are TRBV20-1 and TRBJ1-4; D is unclear. The length of the CDR3 is 16 residues. CDR1 DFQATT and CDR2 SNEGSKA come from the germline V gene (reference sequence). The V end was cut by 3 bases, the J end by 8 bases, with 22 bases between.

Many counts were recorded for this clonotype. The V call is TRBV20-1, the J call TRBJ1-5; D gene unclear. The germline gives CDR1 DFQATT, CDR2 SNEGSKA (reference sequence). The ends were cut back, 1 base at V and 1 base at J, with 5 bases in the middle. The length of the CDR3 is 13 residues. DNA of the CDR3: TGCAGTGCTAGAGCTGGGAGCAATCAGCCCCAGCATTTT. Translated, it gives CSARAGSNQPQHF.

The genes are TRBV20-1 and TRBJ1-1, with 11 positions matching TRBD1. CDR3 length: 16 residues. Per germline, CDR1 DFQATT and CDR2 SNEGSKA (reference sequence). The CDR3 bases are TGCAGCACCGCCGGTGGGACAGGGGGGAGGAACACTGAAGCTTTCTTT. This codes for CSTAGGTGGRNTEAFF.

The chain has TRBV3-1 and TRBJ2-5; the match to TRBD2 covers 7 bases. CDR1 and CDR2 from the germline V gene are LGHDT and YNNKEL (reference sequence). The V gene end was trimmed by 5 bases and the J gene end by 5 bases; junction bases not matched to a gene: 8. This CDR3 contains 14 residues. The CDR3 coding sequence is TGTGCCAGCAGCTCGACTAGCTTCCGGGAGACCCAGTACTTC. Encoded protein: CASSSTSFRETQYF.

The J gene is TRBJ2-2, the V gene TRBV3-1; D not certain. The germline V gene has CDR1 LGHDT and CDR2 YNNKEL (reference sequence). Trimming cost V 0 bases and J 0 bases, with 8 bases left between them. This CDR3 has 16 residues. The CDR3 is CASSQDFGSNTGELFF. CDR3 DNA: TGTGCCAGCAGCCAAGACTTTGGTTCGAACACCGGGGAGCTGTTTTTT.

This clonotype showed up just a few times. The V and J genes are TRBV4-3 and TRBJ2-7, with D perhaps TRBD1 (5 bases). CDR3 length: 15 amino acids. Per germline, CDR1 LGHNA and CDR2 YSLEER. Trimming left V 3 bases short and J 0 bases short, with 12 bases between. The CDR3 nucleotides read TGCGCCAGCAGCCAGTCCTTGACAGTCTCCTACGAGCAGTACTTC. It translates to CASSQSLTVSYEQYF.

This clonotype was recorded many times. The CDR3 region has the DNA TGCGCCAGCAGCCCCCGGGGGGGCCAGCCCCAGCATTTT. Translated, it gives CASSPRGGQPQHF. The chain joins TRBV5-1 to TRBJ1-5; maybe TRBD1 (6 bases). The CDR3 consists of 13 residues. The ends were cut back, 4 bases at V and 7 bases at J, with 12 bases in the middle. CDR1 is SGHRS, CDR2 YFSETQ, per germline.

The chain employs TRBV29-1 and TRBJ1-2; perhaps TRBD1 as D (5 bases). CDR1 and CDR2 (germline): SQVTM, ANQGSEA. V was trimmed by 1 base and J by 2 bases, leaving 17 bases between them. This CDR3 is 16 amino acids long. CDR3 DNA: TGCAGCGTTGAAGGGGTCTCCGGGGCATCCAACTATGGCTACACCTTC. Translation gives CSVEGVSGASNYGYTF.

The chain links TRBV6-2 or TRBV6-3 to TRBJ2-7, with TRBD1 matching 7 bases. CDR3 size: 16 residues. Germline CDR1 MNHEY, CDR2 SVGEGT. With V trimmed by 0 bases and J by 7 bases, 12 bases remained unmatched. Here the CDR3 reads CASSYSTIQGLREQYF. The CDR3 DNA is TGTGCCAGCAGTTACTCGACGATACAGGGGTTGAGAGAGCAGTACTTC.

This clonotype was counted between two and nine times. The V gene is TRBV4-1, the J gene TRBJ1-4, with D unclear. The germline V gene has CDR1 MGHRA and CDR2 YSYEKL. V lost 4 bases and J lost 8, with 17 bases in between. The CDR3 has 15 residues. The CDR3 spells CASSPVRNGIEKLFF. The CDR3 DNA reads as TGCGCCAGCAGCCCGGTGCGGAATGGAATCGAAAAACTGTTTTTT.

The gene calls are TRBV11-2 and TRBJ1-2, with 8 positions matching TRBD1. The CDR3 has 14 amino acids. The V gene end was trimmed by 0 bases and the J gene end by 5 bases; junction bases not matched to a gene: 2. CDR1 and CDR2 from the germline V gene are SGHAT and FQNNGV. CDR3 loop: CASSLEDRVYGYTF. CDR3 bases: TGTGCCAGCAGCTTAGAGGACAGGGTATATGGCTACACCTTC. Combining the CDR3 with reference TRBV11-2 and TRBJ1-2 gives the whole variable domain EAGVAQSPRYKIIEKRQSVAFWCNPISGHATLYWYQQILGQGPKLLIQFQNNGVVDDSQLPKDRFSAERLKGVDSTLKIQPAKLEDSAVYLCASSLEDRVYGYTFGSGTRLTVV.

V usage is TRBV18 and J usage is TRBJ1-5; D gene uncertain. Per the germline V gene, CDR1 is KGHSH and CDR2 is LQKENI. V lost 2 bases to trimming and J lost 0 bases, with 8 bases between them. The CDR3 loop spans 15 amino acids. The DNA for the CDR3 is TGTGCCAGCTCACCATCTGTCGGTAGCAATCAGCCCCAGCATTTT. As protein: CASSPSVGSNQPQHF. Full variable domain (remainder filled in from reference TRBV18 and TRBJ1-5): NAGVMQNPRHLVRRRGQEARLRCSPMKGHSHVYWYRQLPEEGLKFMVYLQKENIIDESGMPKERFSAEFPKEGPSILRIQQVVRGDSAAYFCASSPSVGSNQPQHFGDGTRLSIL.

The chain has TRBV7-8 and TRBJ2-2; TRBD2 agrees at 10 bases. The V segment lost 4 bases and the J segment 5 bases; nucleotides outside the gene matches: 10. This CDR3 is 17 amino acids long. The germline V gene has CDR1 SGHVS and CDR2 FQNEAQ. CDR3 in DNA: TGTGCCAGCAGCTCAAGTACCTGGACTAGCGGTACCGGGGAGCTGTTTTTT. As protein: CASSSSTWTSGTGELFF.